This entry concerns a single T cell receptor (beta chain). The data were obtained in a study of CD8+CD57+ T cells in acquired aplastic anemia. Profiling of TCR beta VDJ combinations and CDR3 sequences used genomic DNA as template. TCRdb passed the reads through MiXCR, listing each CDR3 protein once. The profile covers about 81,000 distinct CDR3 sequences, with less than 60% appearing a single time and over 50% taken by the ten largest. Germline assignment: CDR1 SNHLY and CDR2 FYNNEI. Trimming cost V 3 bases and J 2 bases, with 10 bases left between them. This CDR3 is built from 14 residues. Sequenced sample: sorted CD4+, CD8+, or CD8+CD57+ T cells (not recorded which) from PBMCs. This TCR came from a human donor in good health, serving as a control. The chain carries TRBV2 and TRBJ2-5; no clear D. CDR3 nucleotide sequence: TGTGCCAGCAGTGACCAGATACAACAAGAGACCCAGTACTTC. Residues: CASSDQIQQETQYF.